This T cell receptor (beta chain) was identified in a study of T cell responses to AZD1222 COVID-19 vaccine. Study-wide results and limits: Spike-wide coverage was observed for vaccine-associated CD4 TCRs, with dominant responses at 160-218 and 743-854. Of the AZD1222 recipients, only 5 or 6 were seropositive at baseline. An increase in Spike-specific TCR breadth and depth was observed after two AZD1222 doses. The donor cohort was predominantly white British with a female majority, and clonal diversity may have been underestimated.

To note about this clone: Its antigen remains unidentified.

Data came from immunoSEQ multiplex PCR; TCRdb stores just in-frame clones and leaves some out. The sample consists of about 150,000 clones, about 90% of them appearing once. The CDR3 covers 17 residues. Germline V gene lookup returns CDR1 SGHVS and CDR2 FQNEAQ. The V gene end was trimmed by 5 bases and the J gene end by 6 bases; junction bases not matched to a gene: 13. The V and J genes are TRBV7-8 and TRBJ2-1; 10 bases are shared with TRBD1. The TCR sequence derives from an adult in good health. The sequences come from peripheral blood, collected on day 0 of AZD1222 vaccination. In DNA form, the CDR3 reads TGTGCCAGCAGCCTCGGGGACAGGGGTCACCTAGGCAATGAGCAGTTCTTC. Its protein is CASSLGDRGHLGNEQFF.